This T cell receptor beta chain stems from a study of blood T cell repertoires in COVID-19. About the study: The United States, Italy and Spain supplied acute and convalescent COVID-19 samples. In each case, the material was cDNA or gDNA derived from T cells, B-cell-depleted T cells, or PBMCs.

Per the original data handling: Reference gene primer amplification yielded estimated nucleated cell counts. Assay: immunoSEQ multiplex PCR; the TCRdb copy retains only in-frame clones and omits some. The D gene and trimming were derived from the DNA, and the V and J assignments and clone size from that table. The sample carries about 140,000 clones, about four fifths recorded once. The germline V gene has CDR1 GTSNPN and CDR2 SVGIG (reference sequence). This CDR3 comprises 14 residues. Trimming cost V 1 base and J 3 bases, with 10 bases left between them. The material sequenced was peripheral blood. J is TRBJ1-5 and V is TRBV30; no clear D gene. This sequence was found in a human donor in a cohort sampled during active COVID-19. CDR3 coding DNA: TGTGCCTGGAGTGAAGGGAGCTTCAATCAGCCCCAGCATTTT. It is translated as CAWSEGSFNQPQHF.